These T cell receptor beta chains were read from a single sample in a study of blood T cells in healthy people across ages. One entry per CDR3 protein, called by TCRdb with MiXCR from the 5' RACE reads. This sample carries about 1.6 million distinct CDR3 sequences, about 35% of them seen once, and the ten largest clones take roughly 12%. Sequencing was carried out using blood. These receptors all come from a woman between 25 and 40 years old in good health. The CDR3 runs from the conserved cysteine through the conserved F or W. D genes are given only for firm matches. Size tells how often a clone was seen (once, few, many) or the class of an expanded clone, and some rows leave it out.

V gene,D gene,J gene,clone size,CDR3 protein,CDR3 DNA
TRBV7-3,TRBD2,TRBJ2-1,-,CASSLASGGADGQFF,TGTGCCAGCAGCCTCGCGAGCGGGGGGGCGGACGGGCAGTTCTTC
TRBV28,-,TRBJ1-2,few,CASSLSSTGSNYGYTF,TGTGCCAGCAGTTTATCCTCGACAGGTTCTAACTATGGCTACACCTTC
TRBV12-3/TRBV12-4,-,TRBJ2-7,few,CASSFSDVGYEQYF,TGTGCCAGCAGTTTCTCTGATGTTGGCTACGAGCAGTACTTC
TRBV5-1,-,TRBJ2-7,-,CASSSESNLRHEQYF,TGCGCCAGCAGCTCAGAGTCCAACCTTCGACACGAGCAGTACTTC
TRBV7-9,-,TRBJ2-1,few,CASSLGGKAYNEQFF,TGTGCCAGCAGCTTAGGCGGGAAGGCCTACAATGAGCAGTTCTTC
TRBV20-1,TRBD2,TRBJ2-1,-,CSARGTSGISYNEQFF,TGCAGTGCTAGAGGGACTAGCGGGATTTCCTACAATGAGCAGTTCTTC
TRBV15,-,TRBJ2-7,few,CATSRGQDYEQYF,TGTGCCACCAGCAGGGGACAAGATTACGAGCAGTACTTC
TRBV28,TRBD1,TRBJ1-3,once,CASSLTGVRNTIYF,TGTGCCAGCAGCCTGACAGGGGTTAGGAACACCATATATTTT
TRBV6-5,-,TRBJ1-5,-,CASSYAAGQPQHF,TGTGCCAGCAGTTACGCCGCAGGGCAGCCCCAGCATTTT
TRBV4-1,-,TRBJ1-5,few,CASSQDQARGPQHF,TGCGCCAGCAGCCAAGATCAGGCCCGGGGGCCCCAGCATTTT
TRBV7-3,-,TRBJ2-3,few,CASSLYGGSGTDTQYF,TGTGCCAGCAGCTTATATGGGGGGAGCGGCACAGATACGCAGTATTTT
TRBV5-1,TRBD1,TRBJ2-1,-,CASSSPGQGVFEQFF,TGCGCCAGCAGCTCTCCGGGACAGGGGGTATTCGAGCAGTTCTTC
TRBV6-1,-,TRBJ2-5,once,CAGSEPGSGEETQYF,TGTGCCGGCAGTGAACCGGGTAGCGGAGAAGAGACCCAGTACTTC
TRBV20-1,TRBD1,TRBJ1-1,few,CSLPTGANTEAFF,TGCAGCCTCCCTACAGGGGCGAACACTGAAGCTTTCTTT
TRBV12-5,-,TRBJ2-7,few,CASGSRRGAEQYF,TGTGCTAGTGGTTCCCGTAGGGGGGCCGAGCAGTACTTC
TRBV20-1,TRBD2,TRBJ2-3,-,CSARTSGGLSTDTQYF,TGCAGTGCTAGAACTAGCGGGGGGCTCAGCACAGATACGCAGTATTTT
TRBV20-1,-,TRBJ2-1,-,CSAENRADASYNEQFF,TGCAGTGCGGAGAATCGGGCGGATGCCTCCTACAATGAGCAGTTCTTC
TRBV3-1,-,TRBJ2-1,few,CASSHRDLGYNEQFF,TGTGCCAGCAGCCACAGGGACCTCGGATACAATGAGCAGTTCTTC
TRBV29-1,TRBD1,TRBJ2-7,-,CSVDGGGDRGSYEQYF,TGCAGCGTTGATGGGGGGGGGGACAGGGGCTCCTACGAGCAGTACTTC
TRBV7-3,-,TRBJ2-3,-,CASSSGPENTQYF,TGTGCCAGCAGCTCGGGACCGGAGAATACGCAGTATTTT
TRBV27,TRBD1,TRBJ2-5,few,CASNSGTGWETQYF,TGTGCCAGCAACTCCGGGACAGGGTGGGAGACCCAGTACTTC
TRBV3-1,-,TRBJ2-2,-,CASSQLGRAWGELFF,TGTGCCAGCAGCCAACTAGGACGAGCGTGGGGGGAGCTGTTTTTT
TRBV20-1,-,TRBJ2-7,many,CSARDHAGVYEQYF,TGCAGTGCTAGAGATCATGCAGGGGTCTACGAGCAGTACTTC
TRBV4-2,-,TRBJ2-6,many,CATGSPGAGANVLTF,TGTGCCACCGGTAGCCCGGGGGCTGGGGCCAACGTCCTGACTTTC
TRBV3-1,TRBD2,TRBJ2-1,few,CASSRRGGNEQFF,TGTGCCAGCTCCCGGCGGGGAGGGAATGAGCAGTTCTTC
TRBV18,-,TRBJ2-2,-,CASSRDWETGELFF,TGTGCCAGCTCACGGGACTGGGAGACCGGGGAGCTGTTTTTT
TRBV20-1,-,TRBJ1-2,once,CSAREAGLRSYGYTF,TGCAGTGCTAGGGAGGCGGGACTCCGTTCCTATGGCTACACCTTC
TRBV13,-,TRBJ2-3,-,CASSPRQARITDTQYF,TGTGCCAGCAGCCCTCGCCAAGCGAGAATCACAGATACGCAGTATTTT
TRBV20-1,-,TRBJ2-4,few,CSASVGLAKNIQYF,TGCAGTGCTAGCGTAGGGTTAGCCAAAAACATTCAGTACTTC
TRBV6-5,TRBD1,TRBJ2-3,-,CASGRGRTDTQYF,TGTGCCAGCGGCAGGGGGCGAACAGATACGCAGTATTTT
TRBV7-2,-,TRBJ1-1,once,CAGSKDSAMNTEAFF,TGTGCCGGCAGCAAGGACAGCGCTATGAACACTGAAGCTTTCTTT
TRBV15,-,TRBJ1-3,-,CATSSVGAGNTIYF,TGTGCCACCAGCAGCGTAGGGGCTGGAAACACCATATATTTT
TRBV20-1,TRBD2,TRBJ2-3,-,CSLWGGSTDTQYF,TGCAGTTTATGGGGGGGGTCCACAGATACGCAGTATTTT
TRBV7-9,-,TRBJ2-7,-,CASSSTELTKQYF,TGTGCCAGCAGCTCCACCGAACTTACGAAGCAGTACTTC